In this sample, the clone carrying this TCR beta chain turned up a few times. The sample is drawn from a study of blood T cell repertoires in COVID-19. The wider study: COVID-19 samples from acute and convalescent phases originated in the United States, Italy and Spain.

Original processing methods: Estimated nucleated cell counts came from reference gene primer amplification. The data were produced by immunoSEQ multiplex PCR, yet TCRdb's version contains in-frame clones alone and is incomplete. V, J and clone size are those of that table, while D and trimming were read from the DNA. The sample lists roughly 34,000 clones, 75% to 85% seen once, with around 14% in the top ten. The V gene lost 4 bases and the J gene lost 7 bases, with 24 bases spanning the gap. Germline lookup yields CDR1 SGHNT and CDR2 YYREEE (reference sequence). CDR3 length equals 17 residues. The source is a woman in her 70s with acute or convalescent COVID-19. Sequencing was done on a sample of peripheral blood. The chain is built from TRBV5-4 and TRBJ2-1; TRBD2 might be the D (7 bases). CDR3 sequence: CASSPRGAARELNEQFF. CDR3 nucleotide sequence: TGTGCCAGCAGCCCCCGGGGGGCGGCCAGAGAATTAAATGAGCAGTTCTTC.